This T cell receptor (beta chain) was recovered during a study of T cell repertoires in cytomegalovirus infection. Study as a whole: Both a matching HLA type and CMV infection were indicated by public TCR beta signatures.

TCRdb analysed the reads with MiXCR anew, one entry per CDR3 protein. The table has about 490,000 distinct CDR3 sequences, 16% seen once. The CDR3 sequence is 14 residues long. The germline gives CDR1 SGHRS, CDR2 YFSETQ. The V gene lost 4 bases and the J gene lost 4 bases, with 14 bases spanning the gap. This clonotype was seen a few times. What was sequenced was CD8+ T cells from PBMCs. The rearrangement uses TRBV5-1 and TRBJ1-1; a weak D match, TRBD1 (5 bases). This TCR derives from a human donor in good health (CMV status not recorded). Some clones in this sample may be carry-over from other donors' samples. CDR3 protein: CASSTRTRLTEAFF. The CDR3 DNA sequence: TGCGCCAGCAGCACGCGGACAAGGCTCACTGAAGCTTTCTTT. Full variable domain (remainder filled in from reference TRBV5-1 and TRBJ1-1): KAGVTQTPRYLIKTRGQQVTLSCSPISGHRSVSWYQQTPGQGLQFLFEYFSETQRNKGNFPGRFSGRQFSNSRSEMNVSTLELGDSALYLCASSTRTRLTEAFFGQGTRLTVV.